Sequencing of this T cell receptor (beta chain) was carried out in a study of technical replicates of blood from a handful of donors. Produced via immunoSEQ multiplex PCR; TCRdb's table is partial and in-frame only. The table shows tens of thousands of clones, with about 94% occurring only once. This CDR3 spans 12 amino acids. V was clipped by 2 bases and J by 8 bases, with 8 bases between them. From germline, CDR1 is SGDLS and CDR2 YYNGEE. The sequence derives from a human donor in good health. Sequencing was performed on T cells isolated from PBMCs. The rearrangement uses TRBV9 and TRBJ2-1, with D tentatively TRBD2 (6 bases). The CDR3 DNA reads as TGTGCCAGCAGCGTTCCTAGCGATGAGCAGTTCTTC. Translating it yields CASSVPSDEQFF.